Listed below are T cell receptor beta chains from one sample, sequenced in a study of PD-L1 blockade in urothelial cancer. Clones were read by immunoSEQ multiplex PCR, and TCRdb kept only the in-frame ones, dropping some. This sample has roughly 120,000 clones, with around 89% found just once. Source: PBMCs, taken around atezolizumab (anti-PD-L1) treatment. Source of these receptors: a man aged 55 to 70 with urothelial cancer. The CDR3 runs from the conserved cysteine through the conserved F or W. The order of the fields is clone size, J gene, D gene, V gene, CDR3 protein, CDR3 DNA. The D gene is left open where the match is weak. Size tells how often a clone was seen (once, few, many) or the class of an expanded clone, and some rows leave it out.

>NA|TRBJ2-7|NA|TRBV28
CASNPAPSSYEQYF
TGTGCCAGCAACCCAGCGCCGAGCTCCTACGAGCAGTACTTC
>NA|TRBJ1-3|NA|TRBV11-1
CASSPFFPCSGNTIYF
TGTGCCAGCAGCCCCTTCTTCCCCTGCTCTGGAAACACCATATATTTT
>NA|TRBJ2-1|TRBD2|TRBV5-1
CASSLELAGVNEQFF
TGCGCCAGCAGCTTGGAACTAGCGGGAGTCAATGAGCAGTTCTTC
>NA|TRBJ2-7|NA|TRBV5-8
CASSLGAGVEQYF
TGTGCCAGCAGCTTGGGGGCGGGTGTCGAGCAGTACTTC
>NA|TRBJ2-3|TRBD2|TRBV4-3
CASSQATGGGSSDTQYF
TGCGCCAGCAGCCAAGCCACTGGGGGGGGAAGTTCAGATACGCAGTATTTT
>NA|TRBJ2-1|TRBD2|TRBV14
CASSRLAGVVNEQFF
TGTGCCAGCAGCCGCCTAGCGGGGGTCGTCAATGAGCAGTTCTTC
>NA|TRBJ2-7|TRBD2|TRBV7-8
CASSSYRLAGAYEQYF
TGTGCCAGCAGCTCCTACCGACTAGCGGGGGCCTACGAGCAGTACTTC
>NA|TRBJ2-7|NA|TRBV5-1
CASSGAQGGVPYEQYF
TGCGCCAGCAGCGGGGCACAGGGTGGAGTCCCCTACGAGCAGTACTTC
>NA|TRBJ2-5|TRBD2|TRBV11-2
CASSSRGGLAGGRETQYF
TGTGCCAGCAGCTCGAGAGGGGGACTAGCGGGAGGAAGAGAGACCCAGTACTTC
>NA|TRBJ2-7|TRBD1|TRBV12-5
CASGLVRDSEQYF
TGTGCTAGTGGTTTGGTACGGGACAGCGAGCAGTACTTC
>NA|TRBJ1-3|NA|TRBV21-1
CATRRNTIYF
TGTGCGACTCGTAGGAACACCATATATTTT
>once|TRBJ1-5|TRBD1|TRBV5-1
CASSLAGTGFQPQHF
TGCGCCAGCAGCTTGGCCGGGACAGGGTTTCAGCCCCAGCATTTT
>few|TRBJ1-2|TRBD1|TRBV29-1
CSVEGQGEVGYTF
TGCAGCGTTGAGGGACAGGGGGAGGTTGGCTACACCTTC
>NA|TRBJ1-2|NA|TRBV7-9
CASSLEGRFSYGYTF
TGTGCCAGCAGCTTAGAAGGGAGATTCTCCTATGGCTACACCTTC
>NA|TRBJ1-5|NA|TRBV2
CASKGRDSNQPQHF
TGTGCCAGTAAAGGCAGGGATAGCAATCAGCCCCAGCATTTT
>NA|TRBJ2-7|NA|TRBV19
CASSGRTFYEQYF
TGTGCCAGTAGTGGACGGACTTTCTACGAGCAGTACTTC
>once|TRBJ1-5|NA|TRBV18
CASSPDRSEPQHF
TGTGCCAGCTCACCTGACAGGAGTGAGCCCCAGCATTTT
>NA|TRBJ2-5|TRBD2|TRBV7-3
CASSLVASGPRYF
TGTGCCAGCAGCTTAGTGGCTAGCGGGCCTCGGTACTTC
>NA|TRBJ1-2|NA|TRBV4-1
CASSQEGAALFYGYTF
TGCGCCAGCAGCCAAGAGGGGGCTGCACTCTTCTATGGCTACACCTTC
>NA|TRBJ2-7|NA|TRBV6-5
CASSYTGTEGYEQYF
TGTGCCAGCAGTTACACCGGGACGGAGGGCTACGAGCAGTACTTC
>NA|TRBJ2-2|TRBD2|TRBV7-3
CASPLAGLLLTGELFF
TGTGCCAGTCCTTTAGCGGGATTGCTACTTACCGGGGAGCTGTTTTTT
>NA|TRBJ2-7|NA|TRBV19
CASSIVEGRTYEQYF
TGTGCCAGTAGTATAGTTGAGGGAAGAACCTACGAGCAGTACTTC
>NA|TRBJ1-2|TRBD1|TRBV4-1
CASSLADRDYGYTF
TGCGCCAGCAGCCTGGCGGACAGGGACTATGGCTACACCTTC
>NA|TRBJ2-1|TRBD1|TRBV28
CASATPGLGGVF
TGTGCCAGCGCTACCCCGGGCCTAGGGGGCGTCTTC
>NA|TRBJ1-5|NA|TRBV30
CAWSVGHSSNQPQHF
TGTGCCTGGAGTGTGGGACACAGTAGCAATCAGCCCCAGCATTTT
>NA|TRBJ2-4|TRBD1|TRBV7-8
CASSLTGGASKYF
TGTGCCAGCAGCCTGACAGGGGGCGCCTCCAAGTACTTC